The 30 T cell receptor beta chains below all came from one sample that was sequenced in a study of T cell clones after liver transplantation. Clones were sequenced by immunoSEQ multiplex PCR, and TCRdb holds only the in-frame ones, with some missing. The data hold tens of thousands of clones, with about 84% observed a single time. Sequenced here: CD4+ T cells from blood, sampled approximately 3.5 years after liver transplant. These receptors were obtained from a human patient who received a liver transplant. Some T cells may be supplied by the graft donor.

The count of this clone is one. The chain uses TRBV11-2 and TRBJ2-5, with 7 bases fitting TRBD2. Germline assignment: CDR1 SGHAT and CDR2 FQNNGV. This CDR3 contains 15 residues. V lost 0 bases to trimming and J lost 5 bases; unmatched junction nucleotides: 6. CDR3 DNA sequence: TGTGCCAGCAGCTTAGATCTGGGGGGGACGGAGACCCAGTACTTC. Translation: CASSLDLGGTETQYF.

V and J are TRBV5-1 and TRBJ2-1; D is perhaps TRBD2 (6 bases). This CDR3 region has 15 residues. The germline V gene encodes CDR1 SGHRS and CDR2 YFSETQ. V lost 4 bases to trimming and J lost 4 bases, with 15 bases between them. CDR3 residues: CASSVRRAQYNEQFF. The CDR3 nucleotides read TGCGCCAGCAGCGTCAGGAGGGCTCAATACAATGAGCAGTTCTTC.

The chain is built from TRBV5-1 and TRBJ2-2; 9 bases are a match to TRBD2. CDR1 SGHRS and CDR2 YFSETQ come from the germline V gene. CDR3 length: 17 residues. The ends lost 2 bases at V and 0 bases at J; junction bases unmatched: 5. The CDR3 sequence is CASSLNSGRANTGELFF. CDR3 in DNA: TGCGCCAGCAGCTTAAATAGCGGGAGAGCGAACACCGGGGAGCTGTTTTTT.

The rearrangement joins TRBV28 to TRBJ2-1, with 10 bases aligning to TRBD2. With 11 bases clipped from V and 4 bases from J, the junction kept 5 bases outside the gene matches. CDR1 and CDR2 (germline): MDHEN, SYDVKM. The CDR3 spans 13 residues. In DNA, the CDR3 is TGTGCCTGCGGACTAGCGGTTTACAATGAGCAGTTCTTC. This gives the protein CACGLAVYNEQFF. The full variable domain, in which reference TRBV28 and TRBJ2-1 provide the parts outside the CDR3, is DVKVTQSSRYLVKRTGEKVFLECVQDMDHENMFWYRQDPGLGLRLIYFSYDVKMKEKGDIPEGYSVSREKKERFSLILESASTNQTSMYLCACGLAVYNEQFFGPGTRLTVL.

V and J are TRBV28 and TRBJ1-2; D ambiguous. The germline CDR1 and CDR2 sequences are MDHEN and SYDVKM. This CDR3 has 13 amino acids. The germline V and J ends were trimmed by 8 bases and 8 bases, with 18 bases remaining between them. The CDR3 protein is CASCWTGLRGYTF. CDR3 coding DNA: TGTGCCAGCTGCTGGACTGGGCTCAGGGGCTACACCTTC.

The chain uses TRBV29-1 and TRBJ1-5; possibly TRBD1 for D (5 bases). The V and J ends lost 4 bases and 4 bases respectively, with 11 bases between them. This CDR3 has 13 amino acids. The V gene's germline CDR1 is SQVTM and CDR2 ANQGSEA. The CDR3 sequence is CSVVEQVNQPQHF. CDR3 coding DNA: TGCAGCGTTGTGGAACAGGTAAATCAGCCCCAGCATTTT.

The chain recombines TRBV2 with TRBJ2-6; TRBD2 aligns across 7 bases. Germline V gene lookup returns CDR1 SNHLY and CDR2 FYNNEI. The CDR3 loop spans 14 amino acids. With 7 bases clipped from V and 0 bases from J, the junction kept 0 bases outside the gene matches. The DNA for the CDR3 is TGTGCCAGCACGGGGGGCTCTGGGGCCAACGTCCTGACTTTC. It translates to CASTGGSGANVLTF.

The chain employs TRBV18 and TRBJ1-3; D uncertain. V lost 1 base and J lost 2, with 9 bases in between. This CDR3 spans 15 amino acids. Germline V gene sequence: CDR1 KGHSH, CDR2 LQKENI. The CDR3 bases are TGTGCCAGCTCACCACAAAGGGATGCTGGAAACACCATATATTTT. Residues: CASSPQRDAGNTIYF.

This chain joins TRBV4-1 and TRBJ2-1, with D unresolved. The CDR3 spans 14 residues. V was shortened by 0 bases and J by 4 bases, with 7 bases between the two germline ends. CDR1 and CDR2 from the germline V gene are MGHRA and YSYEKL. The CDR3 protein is CASSQDPEYNEQFF. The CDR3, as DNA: TGCGCCAGCAGCCAAGATCCGGAGTACAATGAGCAGTTCTTC.

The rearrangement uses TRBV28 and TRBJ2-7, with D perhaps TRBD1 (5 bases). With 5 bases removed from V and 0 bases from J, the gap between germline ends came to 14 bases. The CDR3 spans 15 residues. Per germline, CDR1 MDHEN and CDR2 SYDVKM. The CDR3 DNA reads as TGTGCCAGCAGTCCCCCTACAGGAAGCTCCTACGAGCAGTACTTC. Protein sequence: CASSPPTGSSYEQYF.

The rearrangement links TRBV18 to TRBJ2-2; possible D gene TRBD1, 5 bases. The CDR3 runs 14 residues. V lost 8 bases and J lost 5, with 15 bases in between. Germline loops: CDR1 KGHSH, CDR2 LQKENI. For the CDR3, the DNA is TGTGCCAGCGTCACAGGCCAGACAACCGGGGAGCTGTTTTTT. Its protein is CASVTGQTTGELFF.

CDR3 amino acids: CASSSGPGENYGYTF. The CDR3 nucleotides are TGCGCCAGCAGTTCCGGACCGGGCGAAAACTATGGCTACACCTTC. This rearrangement joins TRBV5-1 to TRBJ1-2, with no clear D. Germline V lookup: CDR1 SGHRS, CDR2 YFSETQ. The V and J ends lost 5 bases and 2 bases respectively, with 16 bases between them. This CDR3 has 15 amino acids.

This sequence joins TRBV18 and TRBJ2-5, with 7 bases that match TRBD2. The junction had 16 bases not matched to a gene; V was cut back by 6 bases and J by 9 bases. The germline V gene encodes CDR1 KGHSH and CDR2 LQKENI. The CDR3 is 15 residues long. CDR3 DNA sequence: TGTGCCAGCTCCTCTCTAGCGGCCCCGGAAGGGGCCCAGTACTTC. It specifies CASSSLAAPEGAQYF. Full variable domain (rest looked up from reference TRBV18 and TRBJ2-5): NAGVMQNPRHLVRRRGQEARLRCSPMKGHSHVYWYRQLPEEGLKFMVYLQKENIIDESGMPKERFSAEFPKEGPSILRIQQVVRGDSAAYFCASSSLAAPEGAQYFGPGTRLLVL.

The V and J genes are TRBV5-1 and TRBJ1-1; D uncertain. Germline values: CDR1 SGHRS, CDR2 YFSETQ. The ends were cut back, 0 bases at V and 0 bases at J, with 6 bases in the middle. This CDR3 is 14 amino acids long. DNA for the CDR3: TGCGCCAGCAGCTTGGGGCAGATGAACACTGAAGCTTTCTTT. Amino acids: CASSLGQMNTEAFF.

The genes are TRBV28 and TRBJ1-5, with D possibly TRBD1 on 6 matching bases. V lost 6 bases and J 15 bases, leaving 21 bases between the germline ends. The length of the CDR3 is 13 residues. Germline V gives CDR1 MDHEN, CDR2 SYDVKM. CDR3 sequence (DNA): TGTGCCAGCAGCTTGATCCAGGGGAGTTTTGGGCATTTT. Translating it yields CASSLIQGSFGHF.

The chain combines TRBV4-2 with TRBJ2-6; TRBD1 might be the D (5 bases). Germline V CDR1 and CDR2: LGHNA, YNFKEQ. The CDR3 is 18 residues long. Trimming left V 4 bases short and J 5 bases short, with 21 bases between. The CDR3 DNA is TGTGCCAGCAGCCCACAGGACAAAGTACAAAGTCGGGCCAACGTCCTGACTTTC. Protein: CASSPQDKVQSRANVLTF.

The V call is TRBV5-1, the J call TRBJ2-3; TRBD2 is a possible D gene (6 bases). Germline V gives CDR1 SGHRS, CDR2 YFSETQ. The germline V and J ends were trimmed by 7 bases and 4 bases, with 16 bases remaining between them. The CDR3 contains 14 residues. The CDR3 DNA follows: TGCGCCAGCTCGGTGGGACTTCTCTCAGATACGCAGTATTTT. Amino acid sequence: CASSVGLLSDTQYF.

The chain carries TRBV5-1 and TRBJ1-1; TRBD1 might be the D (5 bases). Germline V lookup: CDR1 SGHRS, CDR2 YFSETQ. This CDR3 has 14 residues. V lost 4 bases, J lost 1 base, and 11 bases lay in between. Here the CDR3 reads CASSPDRPNTEAFF. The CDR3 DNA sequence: TGCGCCAGCAGCCCCGACAGACCGAACACTGAAGCTTTCTTT.

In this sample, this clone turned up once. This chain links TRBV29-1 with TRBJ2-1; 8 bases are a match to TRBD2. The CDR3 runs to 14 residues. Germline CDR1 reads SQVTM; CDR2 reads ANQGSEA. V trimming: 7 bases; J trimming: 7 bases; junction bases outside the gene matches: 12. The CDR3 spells CSATGGGGANEQFF. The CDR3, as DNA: TGCAGCGCCACCGGGGGGGGCGGGGCTAATGAGCAGTTCTTC.

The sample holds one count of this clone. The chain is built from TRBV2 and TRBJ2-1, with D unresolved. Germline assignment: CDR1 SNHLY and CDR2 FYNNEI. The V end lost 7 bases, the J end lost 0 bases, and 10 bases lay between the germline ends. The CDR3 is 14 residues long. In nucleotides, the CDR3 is TGTGCCAGCACAGTTTCTTTCTCCTACAATGAGCAGTTCTTC. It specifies CASTVSFSYNEQFF.

The CDR3 nucleotides are TGTGCCAGCTCACCGCAGGGACCTAACTATGGCTACACCTTC. Translated: CASSPQGPNYGYTF. The V gene is TRBV18, the J gene TRBJ1-2; a weak D match, TRBD1 (5 bases). This CDR3 contains 14 residues. V was cut by 3 bases and J by 0 bases, with 8 bases left in between. CDR1 is KGHSH, CDR2 LQKENI, per germline.

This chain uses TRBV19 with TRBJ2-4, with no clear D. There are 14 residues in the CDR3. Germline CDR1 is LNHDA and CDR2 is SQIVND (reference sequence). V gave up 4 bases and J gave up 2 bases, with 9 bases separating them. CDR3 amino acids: CASSNWRTKNIQYF. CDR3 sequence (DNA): TGTGCCAGTAGTAATTGGAGAACCAAAAACATTCAGTACTTC.

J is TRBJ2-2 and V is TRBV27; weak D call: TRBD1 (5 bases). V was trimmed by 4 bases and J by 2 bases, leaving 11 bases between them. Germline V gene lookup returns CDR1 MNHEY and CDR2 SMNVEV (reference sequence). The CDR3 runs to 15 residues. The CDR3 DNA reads TGTGCCAGCAGTTATTACAGGAGTAACACCGGGGAGCTGTTTTTT. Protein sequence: CASSYYRSNTGELFF.

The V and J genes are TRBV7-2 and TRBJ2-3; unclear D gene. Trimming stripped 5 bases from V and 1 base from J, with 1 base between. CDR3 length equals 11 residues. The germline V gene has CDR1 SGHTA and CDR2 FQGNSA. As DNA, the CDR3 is TGTGCCAGCAGCCGCACAGATACGCAGTATTTT. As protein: CASSRTDTQYF. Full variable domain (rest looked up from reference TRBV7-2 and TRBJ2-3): GAGVSQSPSNKVTEKGKDVELRCDPISGHTALYWYRQSLGQGLEFLIYFQGNSAPDKSGLPSDRFSAERTGGSVSTLTIQRTQQEDSAVYLCASSRTDTQYFGPGTRLTVL.

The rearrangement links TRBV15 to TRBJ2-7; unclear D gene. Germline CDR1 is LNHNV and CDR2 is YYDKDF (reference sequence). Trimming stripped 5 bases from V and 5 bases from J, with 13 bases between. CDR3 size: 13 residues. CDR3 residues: CATSVPPLDEQYF. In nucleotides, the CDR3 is TGTGCCACCAGCGTCCCACCTTTGGACGAGCAGTACTTC.

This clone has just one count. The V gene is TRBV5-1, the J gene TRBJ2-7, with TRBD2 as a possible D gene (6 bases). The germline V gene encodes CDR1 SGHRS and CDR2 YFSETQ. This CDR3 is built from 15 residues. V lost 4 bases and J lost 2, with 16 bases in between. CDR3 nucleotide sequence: TGCGCCAGCAGCGACCCCAGCGGACTACCCTACGAGCAGTACTTC. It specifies CASSDPSGLPYEQYF.

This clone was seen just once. DNA of the CDR3: TGCAGCGTTTCGGGACAGGTCAACACTGAAGCTTTCTTT. Amino acid sequence: CSVSGQVNTEAFF. V and J are TRBV29-1 and TRBJ1-1; 8 bases are shared with TRBD1. The V gene end was trimmed by 5 bases and the J gene end by 2 bases; junction bases not matched to a gene: 4. The germline CDR1 and CDR2 sequences are SQVTM and ANQGSEA. CDR3 length equals 13 residues.

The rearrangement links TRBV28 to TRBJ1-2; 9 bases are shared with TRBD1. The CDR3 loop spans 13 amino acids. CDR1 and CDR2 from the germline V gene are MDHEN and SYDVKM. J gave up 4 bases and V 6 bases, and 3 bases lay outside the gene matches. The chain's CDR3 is CASSQQGAYGYTF. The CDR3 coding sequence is TGTGCCAGCAGCCAACAGGGGGCCTATGGCTACACCTTC.

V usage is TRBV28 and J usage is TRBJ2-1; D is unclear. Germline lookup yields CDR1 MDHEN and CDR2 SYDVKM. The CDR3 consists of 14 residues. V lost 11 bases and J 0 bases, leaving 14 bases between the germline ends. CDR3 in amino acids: CAAQSKSSYNEQFF. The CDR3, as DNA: TGTGCCGCCCAAAGTAAGAGCTCCTACAATGAGCAGTTCTTC.

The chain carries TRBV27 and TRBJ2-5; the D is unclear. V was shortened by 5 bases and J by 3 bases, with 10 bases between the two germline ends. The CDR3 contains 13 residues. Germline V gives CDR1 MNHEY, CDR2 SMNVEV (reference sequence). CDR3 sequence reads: CASSAPPEETQYF. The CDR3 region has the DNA TGTGCCAGCAGTGCCCCCCCGGAAGAGACCCAGTACTTC.